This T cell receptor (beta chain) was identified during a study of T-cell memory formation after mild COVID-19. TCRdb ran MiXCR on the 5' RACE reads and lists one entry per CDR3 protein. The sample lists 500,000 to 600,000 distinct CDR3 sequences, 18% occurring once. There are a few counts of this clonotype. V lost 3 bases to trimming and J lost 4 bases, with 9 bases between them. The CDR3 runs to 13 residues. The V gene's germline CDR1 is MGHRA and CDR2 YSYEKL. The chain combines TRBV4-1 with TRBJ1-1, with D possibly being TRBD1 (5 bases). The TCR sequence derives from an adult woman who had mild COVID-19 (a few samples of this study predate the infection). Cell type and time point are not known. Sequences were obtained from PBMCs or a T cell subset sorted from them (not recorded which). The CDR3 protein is CASSHRDTTEAFF. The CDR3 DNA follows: TGCGCCAGCAGCCACAGGGATACCACTGAAGCTTTCTTT.